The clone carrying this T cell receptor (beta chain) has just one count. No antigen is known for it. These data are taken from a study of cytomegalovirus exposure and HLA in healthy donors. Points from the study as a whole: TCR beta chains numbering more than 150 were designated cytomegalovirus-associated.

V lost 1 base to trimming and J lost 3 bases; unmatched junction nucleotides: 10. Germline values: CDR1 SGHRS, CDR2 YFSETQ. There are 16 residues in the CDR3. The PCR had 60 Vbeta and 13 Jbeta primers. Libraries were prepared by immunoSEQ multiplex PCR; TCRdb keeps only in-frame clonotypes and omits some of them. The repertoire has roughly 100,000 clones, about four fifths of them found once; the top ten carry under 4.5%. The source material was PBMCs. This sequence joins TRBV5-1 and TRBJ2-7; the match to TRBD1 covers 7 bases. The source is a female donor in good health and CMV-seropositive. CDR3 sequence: CASSLSPGRGIYEQYF. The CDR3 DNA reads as TGCGCCAGCAGCTTGTCCCCGGGCAGGGGGATCTACGAGCAGTACTTC. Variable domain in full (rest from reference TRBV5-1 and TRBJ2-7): KAGVTQTPRYLIKTRGQQVTLSCSPISGHRSVSWYQQTPGQGLQFLFEYFSETQRNKGNFPGRFSGRQFSNSRSEMNVSTLELGDSALYLCASSLSPGRGIYEQYFGPGTRLTVT.